A single sample is the source of the 15 T cell receptor beta chains below, sequenced in a study of vaccination and CD4 T cells after COVID-19. Their cognate antigens are unknown. An Oncomine TCR Beta short-read assay was used to sequence the DNA from cultured CD4+ T cells. TCRdb itself ran the PCR reads through MiXCR, one entry per CDR3 protein. Among approximately 10,000 distinct CDR3 sequences listed, over 60% were seen once. The treatment is: approximately nine-day PBMC culture with coronavirus spike peptide pools or control peptides (ViraFEST assay). Material: CD4+ T cells from blood, cultured in vitro. These receptors were collected from a human donor who had recovered from COVID-19.

The chain uses TRBV12-3 or TRBV12-4 and TRBJ1-2; TRBD1 might be the D (5 bases). This CDR3 contains 15 residues. V lost 6 bases, J lost 2 bases, and 16 bases lay in between. This CDR3 reads CASRPDRRGNYGYTF. In DNA form, the CDR3 reads TGTGCCAGCAGGCCGGACCGGAGGGGAAACTATGGCTACACCTTC.

The chain is built from TRBV7-2 and TRBJ2-2; 7 bases line up with TRBD2. CDR3 length: 16 residues. The germline V gene has CDR1 SGHTA and CDR2 FQGNSA. The V segment lost 0 bases and the J segment 7 bases; nucleotides outside the gene matches: 8. The CDR3 protein is CASSLAWASGRGELFF. The CDR3 DNA follows: TGTGCCAGCAGCTTAGCTTGGGCTAGCGGCCGCGGGGAGCTGTTTTTT.

The chain uses TRBV10-1 and TRBJ2-1; TRBD2 matches at 10 bases. V was clipped by 10 bases and J by 0 bases; unmatched bases: 6. Germline CDR1 WNHNN, CDR2 SYGVQD (reference sequence). The CDR3 has 15 amino acids. CDR3 in amino acids: CANTSGTGSYNEQFF. CDR3 sequence (DNA): TGCGCCAACACTAGCGGGACCGGCTCCTACAATGAGCAGTTCTTC.

The sample holds a few counts of this clonotype. The chain has TRBV6-5 and TRBJ1-6; 7 bases fit TRBD1. Germline V gene sequence: CDR1 MNHEY, CDR2 SVGAGI. J was trimmed by 4 bases and V by 0 bases; bases with no gene match: 6. This CDR3 has 17 amino acids. CDR3 sequence (DNA): TGTGCCAGCAGTTACTCGGGGATCAGGGGGTATAATTCACCCCTCCACTTT. It is translated as CASSYSGIRGYNSPLHF.

The rearrangement uses TRBV7-9 and TRBJ1-1; possibly TRBD1 for D (5 bases). The ends were cut back, 8 bases at V and 5 bases at J, with 18 bases in the middle. Germline V lookup: CDR1 SEHNR, CDR2 FQNEAQ (reference sequence). The CDR3 length is 14 residues. The CDR3 loop reads CASYLSGGGTEAFF. DNA of the CDR3: TGTGCCAGCTACTTAAGTGGGGGAGGTACTGAAGCTTTCTTT.

V usage is TRBV10-1 and J usage is TRBJ1-2, with D perhaps matching TRBD1 (5 bases). Deletions cut 6 bases from V and 2 bases from J, with 19 bases between. Germline V gene sequence: CDR1 WNHNN, CDR2 SYGVQD (reference sequence). The CDR3 consists of 16 residues. CDR3 residues: CASSETPRDPNYGYTF. In nucleotides, the CDR3 is TGCGCCAGCAGCGAAACCCCCCGGGACCCCAACTATGGCTACACCTTC.

The genes are TRBV2 and TRBJ1-5; D remains unclear. This CDR3 comprises 14 residues. Germline values: CDR1 SNHLY, CDR2 FYNNEI. V gave up 4 bases and J gave up 5 bases, with 12 bases separating them. CDR3 residues: CASSGRVEDQPQHF. The CDR3 DNA follows: TGTGCCAGCAGTGGCCGGGTTGAGGATCAGCCCCAGCATTTT.

The V gene is TRBV12-3 or TRBV12-4, the J gene TRBJ2-2; 7 bases match TRBD2. CDR3 length: 13 residues. V shed 5 bases, J shed 7 bases, and the junction held 4 bases outside the gene matches. In DNA form, the CDR3 reads TGTGCCAGCAGTAGACTAGCTTTCGGGGAGCTGTTTTTT. Residues: CASSRLAFGELFF.

J is TRBJ2-5 and V is TRBV12-3 or TRBV12-4; no clear D. Deletions cut 3 bases from V and 2 bases from J, with 13 bases between. This CDR3 spans 15 amino acids. For the CDR3, the DNA is TGTGCCAGCAGTTTGGGTAGGGCTAGTCAAGAGACCCAGTACTTC. Translated: CASSLGRASQETQYF.

The chain has TRBV12-3 or TRBV12-4 and TRBJ2-5; 7 bases line up with TRBD2. With V trimmed by 1 base and J by 1 base, 3 bases remained unmatched. CDR3 length: 15 amino acids. CDR3 coding DNA: TGTGCCAGCAGTTTAGACGGGGGGACCCAAGAGACCCAGTACTTC. Its protein is CASSLDGGTQETQYF.

This clonotype was counted a single time. V is TRBV5-1 and J is TRBJ2-7, with unresolved D. This CDR3 is built from 13 residues. The V gene's germline CDR1 is SGHRS and CDR2 YFSETQ. Trimming took off 0 bases at V and 3 bases at J, with 7 bases between the two ends. The CDR3 is CASSLVAGYEQYF. The CDR3 nucleotides are TGCGCCAGCAGCTTGGTGGCAGGCTACGAGCAGTACTTC.

V and J are TRBV25-1 and TRBJ1-2; unclear D gene. This CDR3 is 11 amino acids long. Deletions cut 5 bases from V and 5 bases from J, with 6 bases between. Germline V lookup: CDR1 MGHDK, CDR2 SYGVNS. The CDR3 reads CASSLGYGYTF. In DNA, the CDR3 is TGTGCCAGCAGTCTCGGATATGGCTACACCTTC.

The chain uses TRBV28 and TRBJ1-2, with 7 bases matching TRBD1. Germline V lookup: CDR1 MDHEN, CDR2 SYDVKM. The CDR3 length is 13 residues. V lost 2 bases and J lost 8; bases outside the gene matches: 5. CDR3 sequence: CASSLLTGAGYTF. In DNA form, the CDR3 reads TGTGCCAGCAGTTTACTAACAGGGGCGGGCTACACCTTC.

In this sample, this clonotype turned up a few times. This chain links TRBV7-2 with TRBJ1-2; TRBD1 matches at 10 bases. The CDR3 length is 15 residues. Germline V CDR1 and CDR2: SGHTA, FQGNSA. Unmatched junction bases numbered 8, after V lost 1 base and J lost 9 bases. CDR3 protein: CASSLGTGTGVSYTF. The DNA for the CDR3 is TGTGCCAGCAGCTTAGGAACCGGGACAGGGGTCAGCTACACCTTC. The whole variable domain, remainder taken from reference TRBV7-2 and TRBJ1-2, is GAGVSQSPSNKVTEKGKDVELRCDPISGHTALYWYRQSLGQGLEFLIYFQGNSAPDKSGLPSDRFSAERTGGSVSTLTIQRTQQEDSAVYLCASSLGTGTGVSYTFGSGTRLTVV.

The genes are TRBV7-2 and TRBJ2-7; D could derive from TRBD1 or TRBD2 (5 bases each). This CDR3 spans 14 amino acids. Trimming took 6 bases from V and 1 from J, leaving 13 bases between them. CDR1 is SGHTA and CDR2 is FQGNSA in the germline V gene. Here the CDR3 reads CASRYRDPSYEQYF. DNA for the CDR3: TGTGCCAGCAGGTACCGGGACCCTTCCTACGAGCAGTACTTC.